A selection of T cell receptor beta chains follows, all from one sample in a study of T cells in Graves' hyperthyroidism and ophthalmopathy. TCRdb fed the multiplex PCR reads into MiXCR, producing one record per CDR3 protein. This sample has 350,000 to 450,000 distinct CDR3 sequences, with about 18% found just once. The sample was blood. The receptors stem from a woman aged 30 to 39 with Graves' hyperthyroidism that later progressed to Graves' ophthalmopathy. Both conserved end residues are part of each CDR3. A D gene is named only where the DNA matches it firmly. Only part of the rows carry a size: once, few, many, or a class if the clone is expanded.

-	TRBJ2-2	TRBV11-2	many	CASSPTGPGELFF	TGTGCCAGCAGCCCGACAGGTCCCGGGGAGCTGTTTTTT
TRBD2	TRBJ2-5	TRBV7-9	many	CASSSNRRGGQAQETQYF	TGTGCCAGCAGCTCCAATCGACGGGGGGGCCAAGCACAAGAGACCCAGTACTTC
-	TRBJ1-5	TRBV19	few	CASSGGSGSGNQPQHF	TGTGCCAGTAGTGGAGGCTCAGGGTCGGGCAATCAGCCCCAGCACTTT
-	TRBJ2-3	TRBV24-1	many	CATSDFSGPGVSTDTQYF	TGTGCCACCAGTGATTTTTCGGGGCCAGGTGTTTCCACAGATACGCAGTATTTT
-	TRBJ2-7	TRBV5-1	many	CASSFRGSPYEQYF	TGCGCCAGCAGCTTCCGGGGGTCCCCCTACGAGCAGTACTTC
TRBD1	TRBJ1-1	TRBV12-3/TRBV12-4	many	CASSLAKDRVAFF	TGTGCCAGCAGTTTAGCGAAGGACAGGGTTGCTTTCTTT
TRBD1	TRBJ2-1	TRBV27	many	CASSLGTGLNNEQFF	TGTGCCAGCAGTTTGGGGACAGGGCTAAACAATGAGCAGTTCTTC
-	TRBJ2-1	TRBV5-4	few	CASSSREVNEQFF	TGTGCCAGCAGCTCTAGGGAGGTCAATGAGCAGTTCTTC
-	TRBJ2-2	TRBV19	many	CASRQLDTGELFF	TGTGCCAGTAGGCAGCTCGACACCGGGGAGCTGTTTTTT
-	TRBJ1-2	TRBV29-1	once	CSIVPRGYGYTF	TGCAGCATTGTACCCAGGGGCTATGGCTACACCTTC
-	TRBJ1-2	TRBV18	many	CASSPPSGDLNYGYTF	TGTGCCAGCTCACCACCGTCAGGGGATCTTAACTATGGCTACACCTTC
TRBD2	TRBJ2-3	TRBV3-1	many	CASSPGLAGGDASTDTQYF	TGTGCCAGCAGCCCCGGACTAGCGGGAGGCGACGCTAGCACAGATACGCAGTATTTT
TRBD2	TRBJ2-2	TRBV7-6	-	CASSTRYDRTSGRSLNTGELFF	TGTGCCAGCAGCACCCGTTACGATCGGACTAGCGGGAGGAGCCTTAACACCGGGGAGCTGTTTTTT
-	TRBJ2-1	TRBV27	many	CASSLVGHNEQFF	TGTGCCAGCAGTTTAGTAGGGCACAATGAGCAGTTCTTC
-	TRBJ1-4	TRBV7-9	many	CASKLGSGEKLFF	TGTGCCAGCAAATTGGGTAGTGGTGAAAAACTGTTTTTT
-	TRBJ2-1	TRBV20-1	many	CSARSRQLLNEQFF	TGCAGTGCTAGATCCCGGCAATTACTAAATGAGCAGTTCTTC
-	TRBJ2-3	TRBV4-1	-	CASSQPGGWTDTQYF	TGCGCCAGCAGCCAACCAGGGGGGTGGACAGATACGCAGTATTTT
TRBD1	TRBJ2-1	TRBV24-1	once	CATRKTGVGEQFF	TGTGCCACCAGGAAAACAGGGGTGGGTGAGCAGTTCTTC
-	TRBJ1-1	TRBV28	many	CASSPLRWATTEAFF	TGTGCCAGCAGTCCTTTACGGTGGGCGACCACTGAAGCTTTCTTT
-	TRBJ1-1	TRBV19	-	CASSQSTEAFF	TGTGCCAGTAGTCAGAGCACTGAAGCTTTCTTT
TRBD1	TRBJ2-3	TRBV27	many	CASSRRQGAGDTQYF	TGTGCCAGCAGTCGACGACAGGGGGCAGGAGATACGCAGTATTTT
-	TRBJ1-2	TRBV2	many	CASGGHSGVYGYTF	TGTGCCAGTGGCGGCCACTCAGGAGTCTATGGCTACACCTTC
TRBD2	TRBJ2-2	TRBV6-1	few	CASSPALKTGTKSYTGELFF	TGTGCCAGCAGTCCCGCTCTAAAAACCGGGACTAAAAGTTACACCGGGGAGCTGTTTTTT
-	TRBJ2-7	TRBV19	-	CASSTLNTYEQYF	TGTGCCAGTAGTACCTTGAATACCTACGAGCAGTACTTC
-	TRBJ1-2	TRBV6-5	few	CASSYRGGSYGYTF	TGTGCCAGCAGTTACCGGGGGGGCAGCTATGGCTACACCTTC
TRBD1	TRBJ1-3	TRBV20-1	-	CSASTHQGAVNTIYF	TGCAGTGCTAGTACCCACCAGGGGGCCGTAAACACCATATATTTT
-	TRBJ2-3	TRBV12-3/TRBV12-4	-	CASSRVPGTDTQYF	TGTGCCAGCAGCAGGGTGCCCGGCACAGATACGCAGTATTTT
-	TRBJ2-2	TRBV19	-	CASSATAFTTGELFF	TGTGCCAGTAGTGCAACAGCTTTTACTACCGGGGAGCTGTTTTTT
-	TRBJ2-1	TRBV11-2	few	CASSLAMRSYNEQFF	TGTGCCAGCAGCTTGGCCATGAGATCCTACAATGAGCAGTTCTTC
-	TRBJ1-3	TRBV2	many	CASMREISSGNTIYF	TGTGCCAGCATGAGAGAGATCTCCTCTGGAAACACCATATATTTT
-	TRBJ1-5	TRBV6-1	few	CASSEGGASHQPQHF	TGTGCCAGCAGTGAAGGGGGGGCATCACATCAGCCCCAGCATTTT
-	TRBJ2-7	TRBV4-1	many	CASSQGGAPYEQYF	TGCGCCAGCAGCCAAGGCGGGGCCCCCTACGAGCAGTACTTC
-	TRBJ2-1	TRBV7-2	many	CASRNGWGLHNEQFF	TGTGCCAGCAGAAACGGATGGGGGCTCCACAATGAGCAGTTCTTC
-	TRBJ1-5	TRBV4-2	many	CASSQHRANQPQHF	TGTGCCAGCAGCCAACACAGGGCGAATCAGCCCCAGCATTTT
-	TRBJ2-4	TRBV12-3/TRBV12-4	many	CASSFSSRGTKNIQYF	TGTGCCAGCAGTTTCAGTTCGCGTGGAACCAAAAACATTCAGTACTTC
TRBD1	TRBJ2-3	TRBV28	-	CASSPYRGTTDTQYF	TGTGCCAGCAGTCCCTACAGGGGAACCACAGATACGCAGTATTTT
TRBD1	TRBJ1-3	TRBV20-1	few	CSAWDRGTGNTIYF	TGCAGTGCTTGGGACAGGGGGACTGGAAACACCATATATTTT
-	TRBJ1-5	TRBV24-1	-	CATSDFGVGVGWHF	TGTGCCACCAGTGATTTCGGGGTTGGAGTTGGTTGGCATTTT
TRBD2	TRBJ2-1	TRBV27	-	CASSPWTSGSSYNEQFF	TGTGCCAGCAGTCCCTGGACTAGCGGGAGTTCCTACAATGAGCAGTTCTTC
TRBD2	TRBJ2-7	TRBV28	-	CASSSTSGTSEQYF	TGTGCCAGCAGTTCAACTAGCGGGACGAGCGAGCAGTACTTC
-	TRBJ1-6	TRBV11-2	-	CASSPTYRTARGLFDSPLHF	TGTGCCAGCAGCCCTACCTACCGGACAGCAAGGGGCCTATTCGATTCACCCCTCCACTTT
-	TRBJ2-7	TRBV6-1	few	CASSGTIGGSSYEQYF	TGTGCCAGCAGTGGAACTATAGGGGGTAGCTCCTACGAGCAGTACTTC
-	TRBJ2-7	TRBV5-1	many	CASSLGGYEQYF	TGCGCCAGCAGCTTGGGGGGCTACGAGCAGTACTTC
-	TRBJ1-2	TRBV19	many	CASNTGFRRYGYTF	TGTGCCAGTAATACAGGGTTTCGGCGTTATGGCTACACCTTC
-	TRBJ2-2	TRBV27	many	CASSLVGGFGELFF	TGTGCCAGCAGTTTAGTCGGGGGTTTCGGGGAGCTGTTTTTT
-	TRBJ2-1	TRBV19	-	CASSSHIGNEQFF	TGTGCCAGTAGCTCGCACATTGGAAATGAGCAGTTCTTC
TRBD1	TRBJ1-5	TRBV5-1	-	CASSLGSRGQPQHF	TGCGCCAGCAGCTTAGGGTCCAGGGGGCAGCCCCAGCATTTT
-	TRBJ1-1	TRBV5-5	many	CASSARVGYTEAFF	TGTGCCAGCAGCGCCAGGGTCGGGTACACTGAAGCTTTCTTT
-	TRBJ2-1	TRBV6-1	many	CASSEGTTSYNEQFF	TGTGCCAGCAGTGAGGGGACAACGTCCTACAATGAGCAGTTCTTC
TRBD2	TRBJ2-1	TRBV24-1	once	CATSDLAGGNEQFF	TGTGCCACCAGTGACCTAGCGGGGGGCAATGAGCAGTTCTTC
-	TRBJ2-2	TRBV11-1	-	CASSFQPPTGELFF	TGTGCCAGCAGCTTTCAGCCCCCCACCGGGGAGCTGTTTTTT
-	TRBJ1-2	TRBV5-1	many	CASSPRTVLKPQTYGYTF	TGCGCCAGCAGCCCCAGGACGGTCCTTAAACCACAAACCTATGGCTACACCTTC
-	TRBJ1-6	TRBV30	many	CAWSWKTGFRNSPLHF	TGTGCCTGGAGTTGGAAAACAGGGTTTCGGAATTCACCCCTCCACTTT
-	TRBJ2-5	TRBV3-1	many	CASSQRGKVETQYF	TGTGCCAGCAGCCAGAGGGGCAAGGTTGAGACCCAGTACTTC